Each of the 7 T cell receptor beta chains below was sequenced from the same sample in a study of T cells after posttransplantation cyclophosphamide. Profiling relied on immunoSEQ multiplex PCR, and the TCRdb table lists in-frame clones only, not all of them. There are 41,000 or so clones in the sample, none observed a single time. Sequencing was carried out using PBMCs. Receptors originate from a man aged 25 to 40 in good health and a related stem cell transplant donor.

This clone was seen ten or more times. This chain uses TRBV12-3 or TRBV12-4 with TRBJ2-1; 12 bases agree with TRBD2. V shed 5 bases and J 2 bases; nucleotides not matched to a gene: 1. The CDR3 extends over 15 amino acids. The CDR3 region is CASSASGGAYNEQFF. As DNA, the CDR3 is TGTGCCAGCAGTGCTAGCGGGGGGGCCTACAATGAGCAGTTCTTC.

This clone was recorded at least ten times. This chain joins TRBV19 and TRBJ1-5; the D gene is possibly TRBD1 (6 bases). V lost 3 bases, J lost 3 bases, and 21 bases lay in between. The CDR3 length is 18 residues. Germline V CDR1 and CDR2: LNHDA, SQIVND (reference sequence). DNA for the CDR3: TGTGCCAGTAGTATTCTGAGGCAGGGTAGGGGGTCCAATCAGCCCCAGCATTTT. It is translated as CASSILRQGRGSNQPQHF.

This clone has at least ten counts. In DNA form, the CDR3 reads TGTGCCAGCAGTACAGGGGAAACCGGGGAGCTGTTTTTT. Amino acid sequence: CASSTGETGELFF. This rearrangement joins TRBV12-3 or TRBV12-4 to TRBJ2-2, with 7 bases aligning to TRBD1. This CDR3 comprises 13 residues. V trimming: 5 bases; J trimming: 5 bases; junction bases outside the gene matches: 2.

This clone was counted at least ten times. The chain recombines TRBV24-1 with TRBJ2-1; 7 bases agree with TRBD1. Germline CDR1 reads KGHDR; CDR2 reads SFDVKD. V lost 2 bases to trimming and J lost 7 bases; unmatched junction nucleotides: 1. The CDR3 totals 13 residues. CDR3 bases: TGTGCCACCAGTGATTACAGGGGTAATGAGCAGTTCTTC. Amino acid sequence: CATSDYRGNEQFF.

This clone was picked up many times. The rearrangement uses TRBV24-1 and TRBJ1-4; 11 bases are shared with TRBD1. This CDR3 contains 15 residues. Per germline, CDR1 KGHDR and CDR2 SFDVKD. J was trimmed by 11 bases and V by 4 bases; bases with no gene match: 8. The CDR3 DNA follows: TGTGCCACCAGTGACCCCGGACAGGGGGCGGATAAACTGTTTTTT. This sequence encodes CATSDPGQGADKLFF.

At least ten counts were recorded for this clone. The chain combines TRBV27 with TRBJ2-3, with 8 bases aligning to TRBD1. J was trimmed by 0 bases and V by 3 bases; bases with no gene match: 8. Germline-derived CDR1 and CDR2 are MNHEY and SMNVEV (reference sequence). This CDR3 has 17 residues. CDR3 sequence reads: CASSFQRTGRSTDTQYF. CDR3 nucleotides: TGTGCCAGCAGTTTCCAACGGACAGGGAGGAGCACAGATACGCAGTATTTT.

This clone was observed many times. This chain connects TRBV9 to TRBJ2-3, with 9 bases identical to TRBD2. CDR3 size: 16 residues. CDR1 and CDR2 (germline): SGDLS, YYNGEE. Germline trimming cut 3 bases from V and 1 base from J; bases unmatched to any gene: 6. CDR3 amino acids: CASSGAGGHGTDTQYF. CDR3 nucleotides: TGTGCCAGCAGCGGTGCGGGGGGGCATGGCACAGATACGCAGTATTTT.